The next 24 T cell receptor beta chains were all read from a single sample in a study of cytomegalovirus exposure and HLA in healthy donors. 60 Vbeta and 13 Jbeta primers were used in PCR. Clones were read by immunoSEQ multiplex PCR, and TCRdb kept only the in-frame ones, dropping some. The sample lists roughly 190,000 clones; over 60% were seen once. What was sequenced was PBMCs. These receptors were collected from a woman aged 40 to 50 in good health and CMV-seronegative.

This clone showed up just a few times. The chain carries TRBV6-5 and TRBJ2-1, with TRBD1 matching over 8 bases. Trimming removed 6 bases from V and 1 base from J; junction bases left unmatched: 2. In germline, CDR1 is MNHEY, CDR2 SVGAGI. The CDR3 covers 14 residues. The CDR3 sequence is CASRTGGSYNEQFF. The CDR3 nucleotides are TGTGCCAGCAGAACAGGGGGGTCCTACAATGAGCAGTTCTTC.

This chain uses TRBV29-1 with TRBJ1-2; TRBD1 might be the D (5 bases). Germline V CDR1 and CDR2: SQVTM, ANQGSEA. Trimming removed 4 bases at V and 8 bases at J, with 23 bases between. The CDR3 consists of 15 residues. CDR3 sequence: CSVGNSRLGGIGYTF. CDR3 coding DNA: TGCAGCGTTGGAAACAGCCGCTTGGGGGGGATCGGCTACACCTTC. Complete variable domain (other parts from reference TRBV29-1 and TRBJ1-2): SAVISQKPSRDICQRGTSLTIQCQVDSQVTMMFWYRQQPGQSLTLIATANQGSEATYESGFVIDKFPISRPNLTFSTLTVSNMSPEDSSIYLCSVGNSRLGGIGYTFGSGTRLTVV.

The chain is built from TRBV6-1 and TRBJ2-3, with D perhaps TRBD2 (6 bases). This CDR3 spans 15 amino acids. Between the trimmed V and J ends, which lost 4 bases and 0 bases, there was a span of 11 bases. CDR1 and CDR2 (germline): MNHNS, SASEGT. The chain's CDR3 is CASSGSGSSTDTQYF. CDR3 sequence (DNA): TGTGCCAGCAGTGGAAGCGGGTCTAGCACAGATACGCAGTATTTT.

The chain employs TRBV30 and TRBJ2-1, with TRBD2 identical over 7 bases. CDR3 length: 20 residues. The V gene end was trimmed by 5 bases and the J gene end by 0 bases; junction bases not matched to a gene: 22. Germline V gene data show CDR1 as GTSNPN and CDR2 as SVGIG (reference sequence). The CDR3 region has the DNA TGTGCCTGGGGGTCCCTTGGGGGGAGCGGGATGTATTCCTCCTACAATGAGCAGTTCTTC. Its protein is CAWGSLGGSGMYSSYNEQFF.

The chain carries TRBV19 and TRBJ1-4, with 8 bases aligning to TRBD1. The germline gives CDR1 LNHDA, CDR2 SQIVND (reference sequence). CDR3 length equals 14 residues. J gave up 3 bases and V 4 bases, and 1 base lay outside the gene matches. The CDR3 loop is CASSRDRSNEKLFF. The CDR3, as DNA: TGTGCCAGTAGTAGGGACAGGTCTAATGAAAAACTGTTTTTT.

V and J are TRBV7-9 and TRBJ2-1, with 12 bases identical to TRBD2. V lost 3 bases to trimming and J lost 6 bases; unmatched junction nucleotides: 12. Germline V gene data show CDR1 as SEHNR and CDR2 as FQNEAQ (reference sequence). The length of the CDR3 is 18 residues. Written as DNA, the CDR3 is TGTGCCAGCAGCTTTTTCGGTAGACTAGCGGGAGAGGGCAATGAGCAGTTCTTC. Its translation: CASSFFGRLAGEGNEQFF.

CDR3 coding DNA: TGTGCCAGCAGCGATACAGGGAACACCGGGGAGCTGTTTTTT. Its protein product is CASSDTGNTGELFF. The rearrangement joins TRBV9 to TRBJ2-2, with a possible D match to TRBD1 (5 bases). Germline lookup yields CDR1 SGDLS and CDR2 YYNGEE. CDR3 length equals 14 residues. V was cut by 3 bases and J by 1 base, with 7 bases left in between.

The V gene is TRBV10-3, the J gene TRBJ1-2; no clear D gene. V lost 0 bases, J lost 6 bases, and 11 bases lay in between. CDR1 and CDR2 (germline): ENHRY, SYGVKD. CDR3 length: 14 residues. CDR3 DNA sequence: TGTGCCATCAGTGAGTCGTTAACGGGGAATGGCTACACCTTC. Translating gives CAISESLTGNGYTF.

This rearrangement joins TRBV6-6 to TRBJ2-1; 8 nucleotides agree with TRBD2. The CDR3 length is 16 residues. The germline V gene encodes CDR1 MNHNY and CDR2 SVGAGI (reference sequence). With V trimmed by 2 bases and J by 4 bases, 7 bases remained unmatched. The CDR3 region has the DNA TGTGCCAGCAGTTACCCCGGGAGGGGGAGGTACAATGAGCAGTTCTTC. It encodes CASSYPGRGRYNEQFF.

This sequence joins TRBV6-1 and TRBJ1-1; 8 bases match TRBD1. CDR1 is MNHNS, CDR2 SASEGT, per germline. V gave up 6 bases and J gave up 5 bases; unmatched junction bases: 5. The CDR3 loop spans 13 amino acids. The CDR3 sequence: CASRETGETEAFF. As DNA, the CDR3 is TGTGCCAGCAGAGAGACAGGGGAGACTGAAGCTTTCTTT.

This chain links TRBV19 with TRBJ1-5; TRBD1 matches 8 bases. The CDR3 sequence is 16 residues long. CDR1 and CDR2 from the germline V gene are LNHDA and SQIVND (reference sequence). The trim removed 6 bases at V and 7 bases at J, leaving 14 bases unmatched. Written as DNA, the CDR3 is TGTGCCAGTAGGGCGGGACAGGCGTCGGGCGGGCAGCCCCAGCATTTT. It specifies CASRAGQASGGQPQHF.

This clone was recorded once. This sequence joins TRBV20-1 and TRBJ1-2; a possible D gene is TRBD1 (6 bases). This CDR3 has 11 residues. Trimming removed 5 bases from V and 10 bases from J, with 14 bases in between. From germline, CDR1 is DFQATT and CDR2 SNEGSKA (reference sequence). This CDR3 reads CSALNREIYTF. CDR3 sequence (DNA): TGCAGTGCTCTCAACAGGGAGATCTACACCTTC.

The V and J genes are TRBV11-3 and TRBJ2-5, with 9 bases lining up with TRBD2. The CDR3 covers 19 residues. Germline V gene lookup returns CDR1 SGHNT and CDR2 YENEEA. With 5 bases clipped from V and 3 bases from J, the junction kept 19 bases outside the gene matches. The CDR3 loop is CASSDPLEGSGSHEETQYF. The CDR3 DNA is TGTGCCAGCAGCGACCCGTTAGAGGGTAGCGGGAGCCATGAAGAGACCCAGTACTTC.

The chain links TRBV30 to TRBJ2-7, with TRBD2 matching over 7 bases. Per germline, CDR1 GTSNPN and CDR2 SVGIG (reference sequence). The CDR3 spans 15 residues. V lost 1 base, J lost 6 bases, and 12 bases stayed unmatched. CDR3 DNA: TGTGCCTGGAGTGCGGGTCGGGAGGCCTCTTTCGAGCAGTACTTC. Residues: CAWSAGREASFEQYF.

The chain joins TRBV6-1 to TRBJ2-2; D possibly corresponds to TRBD2 (6 bases). This CDR3 contains 13 residues. V gave up 3 bases and J gave up 15 bases, with 17 bases separating them. In germline, CDR1 is MNHNS, CDR2 SASEGT. The CDR3 DNA is TGTGCCAGCAGTGAGAAGGGGCCCGCGGGGATGTTTTTT. Its protein product is CASSEKGPAGMFF.

The chain is built from TRBV11-3 and TRBJ2-5, with D tentatively TRBD1 (5 bases). The DNA end is more similar to TRBJ2-7, so the J call may be wrong. There are 15 residues in the CDR3. Germline values: CDR1 SGHNT, CDR2 YENEEA. The CDR3: CASSLAGAGSYEQYF. CDR3 coding DNA: TGTGCCAGCAGCTTAGCTGGGGCCGGGTCCTACGAGCAGTACTTC.

The chain recombines TRBV5-1 with TRBJ2-1; 10 bases line up with TRBD2. This CDR3 has 15 residues. The V and J ends lost 2 bases and 8 bases, in that order; junction bases with no gene match: 7. Germline CDR1 SGHRS, CDR2 YFSETQ. This CDR3 reads CASSFSGRGRDEQFF. The CDR3 DNA sequence: TGCGCCAGCAGCTTCAGCGGGAGGGGGCGCGATGAGCAGTTCTTC.

In its sample, this clone was seen a few times. This chain joins TRBV6-5 and TRBJ2-7; D is possibly TRBD1 or TRBD2 (5 bases each). Trimming took 4 bases from V and 7 from J, leaving 11 bases between them. The CDR3 consists of 12 residues. Germline V gene lookup returns CDR1 MNHEY and CDR2 SVGAGI. The CDR3 protein is CASSSPWGEQYV. The CDR3 DNA is TGTGCCAGCAGTTCCCCGTGGGGGGAGCAGTACGTC.

In this sample, this clone turned up a few times. The conserved phenylalanine or tryptophan normally closing the CDR3 is absent here, so this likely arose from a read error. No DNA is shown, since the ends of the CDR3 on it are uncertain; the CDR3 is the one TCRdb lists. This rearrangement joins TRBV7-9 to TRBJ1-2; whether TRBD1, the table's D call, matches the DNA was not checked. The germline V gene has CDR1 SEHNR and CDR2 FQNEAQ (reference sequence). The CDR3 sequence runs 12 residues, both termini included. CDR3 residues: CASSYGQGPNLV.

The chain joins TRBV10-3 to TRBJ2-6, with D hard to call. Germline values: CDR1 ENHRY, CDR2 SYGVKD. Trimming took 0 bases from V and 0 from J, leaving 21 bases between them. The CDR3 spans 21 residues. The CDR3 is CAISESRSRQALSSGANVLTF. The CDR3 nucleotides are TGTGCCATCAGTGAGTCCCGTTCGCGACAAGCCCTGAGCTCTGGGGCCAACGTCCTGACTTTC.

The rearrangement joins TRBV30 to TRBJ2-3, with D maybe TRBD2 (5 bases). Trimming shortened V by 1 base and J by 5 bases, and 10 bases separated the two germline ends. This CDR3 region has 13 residues. Germline V gene sequence: CDR1 GTSNPN, CDR2 SVGIG (reference sequence). Written as DNA, the CDR3 is TGTGCCTGGAGTGGAGGGCTCGGAGATACGCAGTATTTT. This codes for CAWSGGLGDTQYF.

The V gene is TRBV19, the J gene TRBJ1-3; 9 bases match TRBD1. V gave up 5 bases and J gave up 0 bases; unmatched junction bases: 2. Germline loops: CDR1 LNHDA, CDR2 SQIVND (reference sequence). The CDR3 is 15 residues long. CDR3 loop: CASSATGGSGNTIYF. In nucleotides, the CDR3 is TGTGCCAGTAGTGCGACAGGGGGCTCTGGAAACACCATATATTTT.

V and J are TRBV9 and TRBJ1-4, with a possible D match to TRBD1 (5 bases). Per germline, CDR1 SGDLS and CDR2 YYNGEE. This CDR3 is built from 15 residues. Trimming removed 4 bases from V and 8 bases from J, with 18 bases in between. CDR3: CASSPRAVGGEKLFF. As DNA, the CDR3 is TGTGCCAGCAGCCCCCGGGCCGTTGGGGGGGAAAAACTGTTTTTT.

The rearrangement uses TRBV11-3 and TRBJ1-2; 7 nucleotides align to TRBD1. Germline CDR1 is SGHNT and CDR2 is YENEEA. This CDR3 spans 11 amino acids. With 5 bases clipped from V and 7 bases from J, the junction kept 1 base outside the gene matches. CDR3 coding DNA: TGTGCCAGCAGCGGGACAGCTGGCTACACCTTC. This codes for CASSGTAGYTF.